This TCR beta chain came from a study of T cells expressing NK-cell markers. Study findings and constraints: Dominance of the CD3+CD56-NKG2C+ fraction by these clonotypes also held in a handful of donors. It remained uncertain whether the expanded NKG2C+ T cell clones were specific for HCMV antigens. Of the CD8+ T cell pool in several donors, roughly 1.0-8% was accounted for by dominant NKG2C+ clonotypes.

In germline, CDR1 is MDHEN, CDR2 SYDVKM. CDR3 length: 18 residues. Template switching by 5'RACE with UMIs generated the TCR beta cDNA. From the 5' RACE reads, TCRdb lists one entry per CDR3 protein and no DNA. Recorded for this sample: about 260,000 distinct CDR3 sequences. To note about this clonotype: Its antigen is currently unknown.

The sample consisted of blood T cells: a sorted CD56 or NKG2C T cell subset, CD4+ or CD8+ T cells, or bulk PBMC T cells (not recorded which). The receptor was derived from a young man in good health. The J gene is TRBJ2-2, the V gene TRBV28; TCRdb names TRBD2, which stays unverified in the absence of DNA. CDR3 residues: CASSPGTSGKWNTGELFF.